The 32 T cell receptor beta chains in this list originate from one sample, sequenced in a study of blood T cell repertoires in COVID-19. Profiled with immunoSEQ multiplex PCR; TCRdb holds only in-frame clones, not every one. This table has 90,000 to 120,000 clones, roughly nine tenths appearing once. Sequenced sample: peripheral blood. The receptors come from a human donor in a cohort sampled during active COVID-19.

This clone was counted once. The chain joins TRBV6-1 to TRBJ1-2; perhaps TRBD1 as D (5 bases). The CDR3 is made up of 19 amino acids. Germline values: CDR1 MNHNS, CDR2 SASEGT. Trimming took 1 base from V and 6 from J, leaving 27 bases between them. The CDR3 nucleotides are TGTGCCAGCAGTGAAGGAGATTTGGCTCAGGGAATCTTTTGGGATGGCTACACCTTC. It translates to CASSEGDLAQGIFWDGYTF.

Here the CDR3 DNA reads TGTGCCACCAGCAGAGATTTGACAGGGCTGACCCAGTACTTC. Translating it yields CATSRDLTGLTQYF. V usage is TRBV15 and J usage is TRBJ2-5; 7 bases map to TRBD1. Trimming cost V 0 bases and J 7 bases; bases outside gene matches: 5. The CDR3 consists of 14 residues. Germline CDR1 LNHNV, CDR2 YYDKDF (reference sequence).

J is TRBJ2-7 and V is TRBV6-2 or TRBV6-3, with 10 bases aligning to TRBD2. There are 14 residues in the CDR3. Germline CDR1 MNHEY, CDR2 SVGEGT. J lost 1 base, V lost 6 bases, and 3 bases had no gene match. The CDR3 DNA is TGTGCCAGCAGGCCTAGCGGGAGATCCTACGAGCAGTACTTC. It specifies CASRPSGRSYEQYF.

The chain employs TRBV6-4 and TRBJ2-3, with 8 nucleotides matching TRBD2. Trimming cost V 7 bases and J 0 bases; bases outside gene matches: 6. The CDR3 runs 15 residues. Germline loops: CDR1 MRHNA, CDR2 SNTAGT. The CDR3 DNA reads as TGTGCCAGCAAGAGCGGGAGTGGTAGCACAGATACGCAGTATTTT. Translation gives CASKSGSGSTDTQYF.

The rearrangement uses TRBV4-3 and TRBJ2-3; D gene unclear. Germline CDR1 reads LGHNA; CDR2 reads YSLEER. V dropped 0 bases and J dropped 5 bases, with 12 bases sitting between them. This CDR3 has 15 residues. The CDR3 spells CASSQDAGIQDTQYF. The CDR3 nucleotides read TGCGCCAGCAGCCAAGATGCAGGAATTCAAGATACGCAGTATTTT.

The V gene is TRBV9, the J gene TRBJ2-3; no clear D. The CDR3 loop spans 16 amino acids. The V end lost 0 bases, the J end lost 5 bases, and 16 bases lay between the germline ends. Germline V gives CDR1 SGDLS, CDR2 YYNGEE. DNA for the CDR3: TGTGCCAGCAGCGTAGAGGCCGAGAAACGGAGAGATACGCAGTATTTT. Its translation is CASSVEAEKRRDTQYF.

The V gene is TRBV15, the J gene TRBJ2-3; a weak D match, TRBD2 (5 bases). V dropped 1 base and J dropped 8 bases, with 16 bases sitting between them. The CDR3 sequence is 15 residues long. CDR1 and CDR2 from the germline V gene are LNHNV and YYDKDF (reference sequence). The CDR3 loop reads CATSRGTSQDLTQYF. Written as DNA, the CDR3 is TGTGCCACCAGCAGAGGAACTAGTCAAGACCTTACGCAGTATTTT.

This chain links TRBV9 with TRBJ2-3; 7 bases are a match to TRBD2. CDR1 is SGDLS and CDR2 is YYNGEE in the germline V gene. The CDR3 sequence is 17 residues long. V trimming: 0 bases; J trimming: 0 bases; junction bases outside the gene matches: 7. The CDR3 here is CASSVDGRSGSTDTQYF. The DNA for the CDR3 is TGTGCCAGCAGCGTAGACGGACGTAGCGGGAGCACAGATACGCAGTATTTT.

Here the CDR3 reads CASSSSDRTDTQYF. Here the CDR3 DNA reads TGCGCCAGCAGCAGTAGCGACCGCACAGATACGCAGTATTTT. The V call is TRBV5-1, the J call TRBJ2-3; D is possibly TRBD2 (5 bases). The germline CDR1 and CDR2 sequences are SGHRS and YFSETQ. V was shortened by 4 bases and J by 1 base, with 10 bases between the two germline ends. This CDR3 contains 14 residues. Based on the CDR3 plus reference TRBV5-1 and TRBJ2-3, the full variable domain is KAGVTQTPRYLIKTRGQQVTLSCSPISGHRSVSWYQQTPGQGLQFLFEYFSETQRNKGNFPGRFSGRQFSNSRSEMNVSTLELGDSALYLCASSSSDRTDTQYFGPGTRLTVL.

This rearrangement joins TRBV6-5 to TRBJ2-7; a weak D match, TRBD2 (5 bases). V was trimmed by 3 bases and J by 11 bases, leaving 11 bases between them. Germline-derived CDR1 and CDR2 are MNHEY and SVGAGI. The length of the CDR3 is 11 residues. The CDR3 sequence: CASSYSGLEYF. The CDR3 DNA reads as TGTGCCAGCAGTTATTCCGGACTGGAGTACTTC.

The chain links TRBV6-2 or TRBV6-3 to TRBJ2-1; 15 nucleotides agree with TRBD2. This CDR3 is built from 18 residues. V was pared by 6 bases and J by 7 bases, with 13 bases of the junction left unmatched. Germline lookup yields CDR1 MNHEY and CDR2 SVGEGT. This CDR3 reads CASSQRTSGGASGNEQFF. The CDR3 region has the DNA TGTGCCAGCAGCCAGAGGACTAGCGGGGGGGCCTCTGGGAATGAGCAGTTCTTC.

Only one count was recorded for this clone. This chain uses TRBV30 with TRBJ2-1; D is perhaps TRBD1 (6 bases). The CDR3 length is 15 residues. Trimming cost V 3 bases and J 0 bases, with 12 bases left between them. CDR1 is GTSNPN and CDR2 is SVGIG in the germline V gene (reference sequence). CDR3 residues: CAWRQGLSSYNEQFF. CDR3 in DNA: TGTGCCTGGAGACAGGGTCTAAGCTCCTACAATGAGCAGTTCTTC.

The rearrangement joins TRBV6-2 or TRBV6-3 to TRBJ2-1; a weak D match, TRBD1 (6 bases). This CDR3 has 17 residues. Germline V gene data show CDR1 as MNHEY and CDR2 as SVGEGT. Trimming took 4 bases from V and 0 from J, leaving 16 bases between them. CDR3 nucleotide sequence: TGTGCCAGCAGTTTTCCGGGACACGGGTTCTCCTACAATGAGCAGTTCTTC. It translates to CASSFPGHGFSYNEQFF.

The chain links TRBV5-6 to TRBJ1-1; 9 bases align to TRBD1. V lost 4 bases and J lost 3; bases outside the gene matches: 7. In germline, CDR1 is SGHDT, CDR2 YYEEEE. The CDR3 contains 15 residues. The CDR3 reads CASSGGGQGHTEAFF. The CDR3 DNA sequence: TGTGCCAGCAGCGGGGGGGGACAGGGACACACTGAAGCTTTCTTT.

This clone was detected only once. J is TRBJ2-7 and V is TRBV24-1, with 10 bases fitting TRBD2. This CDR3 is 14 amino acids long. CDR1 and CDR2 from the germline V gene are KGHDR and SFDVKD. V shed 4 bases and J 2 bases; nucleotides not matched to a gene: 1. CDR3 coding DNA: TGTGCCACCAGTGAGAGCGGGAGGGCCTACGAGCAGTACTTC. It translates to CATSESGRAYEQYF.

J is TRBJ1-2 and V is TRBV5-1, with D perhaps matching TRBD1 (6 bases). Germline assignment: CDR1 SGHRS and CDR2 YFSETQ. With 2 bases removed from V and 4 bases from J, the gap between germline ends came to 9 bases. The CDR3 is 13 residues long. This CDR3 reads CASSFGTTYGYTF. CDR3 bases: TGCGCCAGCAGCTTCGGGACAACCTATGGCTACACCTTC.

This chain uses TRBV28 with TRBJ2-5; 9 nucleotides line up with TRBD1. J gave up 7 bases and V 10 bases, and 10 bases lay outside the gene matches. The germline CDR1 and CDR2 sequences are MDHEN and SYDVKM. The CDR3 is 13 residues long. The CDR3: CATRTGDSGTQYF. CDR3 bases: TGTGCCACCCGGACAGGGGATTCGGGGACCCAGTACTTC.

The chain combines TRBV7-2 with TRBJ2-1; 7 positions agree with TRBD1. Germline V gene sequence: CDR1 SGHTA, CDR2 FQGNSA. CDR3 size: 16 residues. Trimming took 5 bases from V and 9 from J; bases not matched to a gene: 16. The CDR3 DNA follows: TGTGCCAGCAGCACCATGGGACAGCTCCCAAGCATTGAGCAGTTCTTC. Amino acid sequence: CASSTMGQLPSIEQFF.

The chain employs TRBV11-2 and TRBJ2-1; D gene ambiguous. The V and J ends lost 6 bases and 6 bases respectively, with 12 bases between them. The CDR3 has 13 residues. CDR1 is SGHAT and CDR2 is FQNNGV in the germline V gene. In DNA form, the CDR3 reads TGTGCCAGCAGTCCTACAGAAATCAATGAGCAGTTCTTC. This translates into CASSPTEINEQFF.

The CDR3 bases are TGTGCCAGCTCACCGGAGCTATCCTCTGGAAACACCATATATTTT. It codes for CASSPELSSGNTIYF. The chain combines TRBV18 with TRBJ1-3; no definite D call. CDR3 length equals 15 residues. CDR1 KGHSH and CDR2 LQKENI come from the germline V gene. V was shortened by 3 bases and J by 0 bases, with 9 bases between the two germline ends.

The chain recombines TRBV5-8 with TRBJ2-5; D gene uncertain. This CDR3 is 14 amino acids long. Germline loops: CDR1 SGHTS, CDR2 YDEGEE. Between the trimmed V and J ends, which lost 4 bases and 5 bases, there was a span of 15 bases. The CDR3 bases are TGTGCCAGCAGCCCCGGAGACCCGTGGGAGACCCAGTACTTC. Protein: CASSPGDPWETQYF.

For the CDR3, the DNA is TGTGCCAGTAGTATAGGACAGGGGCCAGATACGCAGTATTTT. Its translation is CASSIGQGPDTQYF. The chain is built from TRBV19 and TRBJ2-3; TRBD1 matches 8 bases. The ends lost 1 base at V and 4 bases at J; junction bases unmatched: 1. This CDR3 has 14 residues. CDR1 is LNHDA, CDR2 SQIVND, per germline (reference sequence).

V and J are TRBV27 and TRBJ1-6; D uncertain. Germline V gives CDR1 MNHEY, CDR2 SMNVEV (reference sequence). V was clipped by 11 bases and J by 2 bases, with 10 bases between them. The CDR3 spans 13 residues. CDR3 nucleotides: TGTGCCCCTCCAGGTACCTATAATTCACCCCTCCACTTT. It encodes CAPPGTYNSPLHF.

The chain carries TRBV19 and TRBJ2-2; 7 positions match TRBD1. There are 17 residues in the CDR3. The V segment lost 4 bases and the J segment 0 bases; nucleotides outside the gene matches: 8. In germline, CDR1 is LNHDA, CDR2 SQIVND (reference sequence). The CDR3 reads CASSTHYRGSNTGELFF. In DNA, the CDR3 is TGTGCCAGTAGTACCCACTACAGGGGCTCGAACACCGGGGAGCTGTTTTTT.

The gene calls are TRBV18 and TRBJ1-5, with 9 bases identical to TRBD1. This CDR3 spans 15 amino acids. With V trimmed by 0 bases and J by 6 bases, 3 bases remained unmatched. Per germline, CDR1 KGHSH and CDR2 LQKENI. The CDR3 DNA reads TGTGCCAGCTCACCACCGGGACAGGGTCGTCAGCCCCAGCATTTT. As protein: CASSPPGQGRQPQHF.

The V and J genes are TRBV9 and TRBJ2-1, with 13 bases that match TRBD2. Germline lookup yields CDR1 SGDLS and CDR2 YYNGEE. Trimming took 3 bases from V and 4 from J; bases not matched to a gene: 4. This CDR3 is built from 16 residues. The CDR3 bases are TGTGCCAGCAGCGCTACTAGCGGGAGGGGGTACAATGAGCAGTTCTTC. It is translated as CASSATSGRGYNEQFF. The whole variable domain, remainder taken from reference TRBV9 and TRBJ2-1, is DSGVTQTPKHLITATGQRVTLRCSPRSGDLSVYWYQQSLDQGLQFLIQYYNGEERAKGNILERFSAQQFPDLHSELNLSSLELGDSALYFCASSATSGRGYNEQFFGPGTRLTVL.

The chain links TRBV7-9 to TRBJ1-2; D possibly corresponds to TRBD1 (5 bases). CDR3 size: 15 residues. Trimming removed 1 base at V and 0 bases at J, with 9 bases between. The germline gives CDR1 SEHNR, CDR2 FQNEAQ (reference sequence). In DNA form, the CDR3 reads TGTGCCAGCAGCTTAGGCCCCAGGGCTAACTATGGCTACACCTTC. This translates into CASSLGPRANYGYTF.

J is TRBJ1-5 and V is TRBV6-5; 9 nucleotides agree with TRBD1. J was trimmed by 12 bases and V by 5 bases; bases with no gene match: 8. Germline V lookup: CDR1 MNHEY, CDR2 SVGAGI. The CDR3 loop spans 13 amino acids. The CDR3 region is CASSPRTGANQHF. The CDR3 DNA follows: TGTGCCAGCAGTCCTCGGACAGGGGCTAACCAGCATTTT.

The chain joins TRBV11-2 to TRBJ1-6, with 12 bases identical to TRBD1. The V gene's germline CDR1 is SGHAT and CDR2 FQNNGV. The CDR3 has 17 residues. The V segment lost 5 bases and the J segment 7 bases; nucleotides outside the gene matches: 9. The CDR3: CASSPGTGGALNSPLHF. CDR3 coding DNA: TGTGCCAGCAGCCCAGGGACAGGGGGCGCATTGAATTCACCCCTCCACTTT.

The chain carries TRBV4-3 and TRBJ1-1, with TRBD1 matching 7 bases. The ends lost 6 bases at V and 4 bases at J; junction bases unmatched: 11. CDR1 LGHNA and CDR2 YSLEER come from the germline V gene. This CDR3 is built from 15 residues. This chain's CDR3 is CASRVGTVGSTEAFF. CDR3 nucleotide sequence: TGCGCCAGCAGAGTTGGGACAGTGGGGAGCACTGAAGCTTTCTTT.

The rearrangement uses TRBV9 and TRBJ1-1; TRBD1 is a possible D gene (6 bases). Trimming cost V 7 bases and J 2 bases, with 9 bases left between them. This CDR3 has 12 residues. CDR1 SGDLS and CDR2 YYNGEE come from the germline V gene. The CDR3 DNA sequence: TGTGCCAGCGGGGGACAAAACACTGAAGCTTTCTTT. As protein: CASGGQNTEAFF.

The V gene is TRBV24-1, the J gene TRBJ2-3; no firm D call. V shed 6 bases and J shed 4 bases, with 7 bases lying between them. From germline, CDR1 is KGHDR and CDR2 SFDVKD. The CDR3 sequence is 12 residues long. For the CDR3, the DNA is TGTGCCACCAGTCAGTTGGCAGATACGCAGTATTTT. Its protein is CATSQLADTQYF.